This TCR beta chain was captured by sequencing in a study of early T cells in non-severe SARS-CoV-2 infection. Study as a whole: From unsorted whole blood, bulk RNA was sequenced, and the chains remained unpaired. General study results and limits: Matching results from VDJdb favored anti-spike CD8 responses, leaving private and CD4 specificities undetected.

The table lists this clonotype with many counts. As yet, its antigen is unknown. The junction does not match germline at one end; this may be a read error. The CDR3 contains 14 residues. Germline V CDR1 and CDR2: MNHEY, SVGEGT. Individual cDNA molecules were tagged with unique molecular identifiers. TCRdb re-analysed the 5' RACE reads in MiXCR, keeping a single row per CDR3 protein. The sample lists some 33,000 distinct CDR3 sequences; around 5% were seen once. The sequence was collected from an adult who was a healthcare worker with PCR-confirmed SARS-CoV-2 infection or an uninfected control (not recorded which). The J gene is TRBJ1-1, the V gene TRBV6-2 or TRBV6-3; possible D gene TRBD1, 5 bases. The sample comprised whole blood. The CDR3 DNA reads as TGTGCCAGCAGCCAGAACACAGGCAAGACTGAATCTTTCTTT. It codes for CASSQNTGKTESFF.